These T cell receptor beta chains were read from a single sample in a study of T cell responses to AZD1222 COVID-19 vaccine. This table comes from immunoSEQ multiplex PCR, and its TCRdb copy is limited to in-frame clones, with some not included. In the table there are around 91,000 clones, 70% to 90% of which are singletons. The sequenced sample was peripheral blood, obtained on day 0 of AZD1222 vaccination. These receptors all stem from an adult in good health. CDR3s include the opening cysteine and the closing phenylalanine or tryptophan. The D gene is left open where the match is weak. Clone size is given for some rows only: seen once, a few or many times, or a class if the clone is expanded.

CDR3 DNA: TGCGCCAGCAGCCCCTTCAGGCCGCGGGCGAACTCCTACAATGAGCAGTTCTTC
CDR3 protein: CASSPFRPRANSYNEQFF
clone size: once
V gene: TRBV5-1
D gene: NA
J gene: TRBJ2-1

CDR3 DNA: TGTGCCAGCAGTTACGTATATGGGACCCCAGGGGAGGAGCAGTTCTTC
CDR3 protein: CASSYVYGTPGEEQFF
clone size: NA
V gene: TRBV6-2/TRBV6-3
D gene: NA
J gene: TRBJ2-1

CDR3 DNA: TGTGCCAGCACCTATCGGACAGGGTTGAACACTGAAGCTTTCTTT
CDR3 protein: CASTYRTGLNTEAFF
clone size: NA
V gene: TRBV6-5
D gene: TRBD1
J gene: TRBJ1-1

CDR3 DNA: TGCGCCAGCAGCTTGGGGGCAGGGGGTCCAACTAATGAAAAACTGTTTTTT
CDR3 protein: CASSLGAGGPTNEKLFF
clone size: NA
V gene: TRBV5-1
D gene: TRBD1
J gene: TRBJ1-4

CDR3 DNA: TGTGCCAGCACCAAACTAAGGGACAGGACCGCTTCTCCTTCTATCTGCGAGCAGTACTTC
CDR3 protein: CASTKLRDRTASPSICEQYF
clone size: NA
V gene: TRBV21-1
D gene: NA
J gene: TRBJ2-7

CDR3 DNA: TGTGCCAGTAGTATGGGGGCAGCCTCCACAGATACGCAGTATTTT
CDR3 protein: CASSMGAASTDTQYF
clone size: once
V gene: TRBV19
D gene: NA
J gene: TRBJ2-3

CDR3 DNA: TGTGCCAGCAGCCAAGATCGAGGGGAAAATCAGCCCCAGCATTTT
CDR3 protein: CASSQDRGENQPQHF
clone size: once
V gene: TRBV4-2
D gene: NA
J gene: TRBJ1-5

CDR3 DNA: TGTGCCAGCAGTCTCCGAAACACCATATATTTT
CDR3 protein: CASSLRNTIYF
clone size: NA
V gene: TRBV12-3/TRBV12-4
D gene: NA
J gene: TRBJ1-3

CDR3 DNA: TGTGCCAGTACCCCTAGCGTTTTAGGGAATCAGCCCCAGCATTTT
CDR3 protein: CASTPSVLGNQPQHF
clone size: NA
V gene: TRBV19
D gene: NA
J gene: TRBJ1-5

CDR3 DNA: TGTGCCAGTAGCAAGGGACCCTACGAGCAGTACTTC
CDR3 protein: CASSKGPYEQYF
clone size: NA
V gene: TRBV19
D gene: NA
J gene: TRBJ2-7

CDR3 DNA: TGTGCCAGCAGTGAGAGGGACAGAGCCTCGTACCAAGAGACCCAGTACTTC
CDR3 protein: CASSERDRASYQETQYF
clone size: once
V gene: TRBV2
D gene: TRBD1
J gene: TRBJ2-5

CDR3 DNA: TGTGCCAGCAGGCCCCAAGGGGGGAACTATGGCTACACCTTC
CDR3 protein: CASRPQGGNYGYTF
clone size: NA
V gene: TRBV3-1/TRBV3-2
D gene: NA
J gene: TRBJ1-2

CDR3 DNA: TGTGCCAGCAGCGATCGACAGGGGGCGTCGGGGGAGCTGTTTTTT
CDR3 protein: CASSDRQGASGELFF
clone size: NA
V gene: TRBV7-2
D gene: TRBD1
J gene: TRBJ2-2

CDR3 DNA: TGTGCTAGTGGTCCCGGGTACTCTGGAAACACCATATATTTT
CDR3 protein: CASGPGYSGNTIYF
clone size: NA
V gene: TRBV12-5
D gene: NA
J gene: TRBJ1-3

CDR3 DNA: TGCGCCAGCAGCCAAAGTCCGGGGGAAATAGGAAACACCATATATTTT
CDR3 protein: CASSQSPGEIGNTIYF
clone size: NA
V gene: TRBV4-1
D gene: NA
J gene: TRBJ1-3

CDR3 DNA: TGTGCCAGCAGCACCGACTCGTTCACCGGGGAGCTGTTTTTT
CDR3 protein: CASSTDSFTGELFF
clone size: NA
V gene: TRBV28
D gene: NA
J gene: TRBJ2-2

CDR3 DNA: TGTGCCAGTAGCGAATCAAGCTCCTACGAGCAGTACTTC
CDR3 protein: CASSESSSYEQYF
clone size: NA
V gene: TRBV19
D gene: NA
J gene: TRBJ2-7

CDR3 DNA: TGTGCCCGAGGGAGGGTTTGGCTTCCCCCTCAGAATGAGCAGTTCTTC
CDR3 protein: CARGRVWLPPQNEQFF
clone size: NA
V gene: TRBV21-1
D gene: NA
J gene: TRBJ2-1

CDR3 DNA: TGTGCCAGCAGCTCCATTCGGGGGCCTAGCAATCAGCCCCAGCATTTT
CDR3 protein: CASSSIRGPSNQPQHF
clone size: NA
V gene: TRBV27
D gene: NA
J gene: TRBJ1-5

CDR3 DNA: TGTGCCAGCAGTGGAAACAATCAGCCCCAGCATTTT
CDR3 protein: CASSGNNQPQHF
clone size: NA
V gene: TRBV2
D gene: NA
J gene: TRBJ1-5

CDR3 DNA: TGTGCCAGCAGCTCGCCGGGTCTACCCCTCCACTTT
CDR3 protein: CASSSPGLPLHF
clone size: NA
V gene: TRBV5-6
D gene: NA
J gene: TRBJ1-6

CDR3 DNA: TGTGCCACCAGCAGGGGCAGGTCTGACTATGGCTACACCTTC
CDR3 protein: CATSRGRSDYGYTF
clone size: NA
V gene: TRBV15
D gene: NA
J gene: TRBJ1-2

CDR3 DNA: TGCGCCAGCAGCCAAGCGTGGCCTTCCCGCCATTACCAAGAGACCCAGTACTTC
CDR3 protein: CASSQAWPSRHYQETQYF
clone size: NA
V gene: TRBV4-1
D gene: NA
J gene: TRBJ2-5

CDR3 DNA: TGTGCCAGCAGTATATTAGCGGGAGACGCGCAGTACTTC
CDR3 protein: CASSILAGDAQYF
clone size: once
V gene: TRBV12-3/TRBV12-4
D gene: TRBD2
J gene: TRBJ2-7

CDR3 DNA: TGTGCCAGCAGCCAAGGTCAGGGAGGACAGCCCCAGCATTTT
CDR3 protein: CASSQGQGGQPQHF
clone size: NA
V gene: TRBV3-1/TRBV3-2
D gene: NA
J gene: TRBJ1-5

CDR3 DNA: TGTGCCAGCAGCTTAGAACGGTCCCAAGAGACCCAGTACTTC
CDR3 protein: CASSLERSQETQYF
clone size: NA
V gene: TRBV7-9
D gene: NA
J gene: TRBJ2-5

CDR3 DNA: TGTGCCAGCAGTCTAACGGGACAGATGAACACTGAAGCTTTCTTT
CDR3 protein: CASSLTGQMNTEAFF
clone size: once
V gene: TRBV27
D gene: TRBD1
J gene: TRBJ1-1

CDR3 DNA: TGTGCCAGCAGTGGAGACATTGGCTCCTACAATGAGCAGTTCTTC
CDR3 protein: CASSGDIGSYNEQFF
clone size: NA
V gene: TRBV2
D gene: NA
J gene: TRBJ2-1

CDR3 DNA: TGTGCCAGCAGCGTAGGGGATAGCGGGACCAGCTCCTACGAGCAGTACTTC
CDR3 protein: CASSVGDSGTSSYEQYF
clone size: NA
V gene: TRBV9
D gene: TRBD2
J gene: TRBJ2-7

CDR3 DNA: TGTGCCAGCAGCTTTAGGGGGGGTGAAGCTTTCTTT
CDR3 protein: CASSFRGGEAFF
clone size: NA
V gene: TRBV7-8
D gene: NA
J gene: TRBJ1-1

CDR3 DNA: TGCGCCAGCAGCCAAGAAGGTTCAGGGTTTGGAAACATTCAGTACTTC
CDR3 protein: CASSQEGSGFGNIQYF
clone size: NA
V gene: TRBV4-1
D gene: NA
J gene: TRBJ2-4

CDR3 DNA: TGCAGCGTTGAGGCCGCGGAGGCGGATACGCAGTATTTT
CDR3 protein: CSVEAAEADTQYF
clone size: NA
V gene: TRBV29-1
D gene: NA
J gene: TRBJ2-3

CDR3 DNA: TGTGCCAGCAGCCCGACAGGGCGAGAGACCCAGTACTTC
CDR3 protein: CASSPTGRETQYF
clone size: few
V gene: TRBV5-4
D gene: TRBD1
J gene: TRBJ2-5

CDR3 DNA: TGTGCCAGCTCCGGTGGAGGGAGACCCCTCCACTTT
CDR3 protein: CASSGGGRPLHF
clone size: NA
V gene: TRBV9
D gene: NA
J gene: TRBJ1-6

CDR3 DNA: TGTGCCAGCAGTCTTCGGAGGGGAGGAAATGGCTACACCTTC
CDR3 protein: CASSLRRGGNGYTF
clone size: NA
V gene: TRBV27
D gene: NA
J gene: TRBJ1-2

CDR3 DNA: TGTGCCAGCAGTGGGACCTCCTATGGCTACACCTTC
CDR3 protein: CASSGTSYGYTF
clone size: NA
V gene: TRBV12-3/TRBV12-4
D gene: NA
J gene: TRBJ1-2

CDR3 DNA: TGTGCCAGCAGTACAAACAGGGGGCAGAGTGAAAAACTGTTTTTT
CDR3 protein: CASSTNRGQSEKLFF
clone size: NA
V gene: TRBV6-5
D gene: TRBD1
J gene: TRBJ1-4

CDR3 DNA: TGCGCCAGCAGCTACCGGGACAGTAGCTATGGCTACACCTTC
CDR3 protein: CASSYRDSSYGYTF
clone size: NA
V gene: TRBV5-1
D gene: TRBD1
J gene: TRBJ1-2

CDR3 DNA: TGCGCCAGCAGCCACGGGACTGACCTTGGGAATGGCTACACCTTC
CDR3 protein: CASSHGTDLGNGYTF
clone size: once
V gene: TRBV5-1
D gene: NA
J gene: TRBJ1-2

CDR3 DNA: TGTGCCAGCAGTTTCCGGACTAGCACGCAGTATTTT
CDR3 protein: CASSFRTSTQYF
clone size: NA
V gene: TRBV28
D gene: TRBD2
J gene: TRBJ2-3

CDR3 DNA: TGTGCCAGCAGATCCGACAGGGGGGTCCTCTACGAGCAGTACTTC
CDR3 protein: CASRSDRGVLYEQYF
clone size: NA
V gene: TRBV6-5
D gene: TRBD1
J gene: TRBJ2-7

CDR3 DNA: TGTGCCAGCAGTTTTGGACGCACCGAGCAGTACTTC
CDR3 protein: CASSFGRTEQYF
clone size: NA
V gene: TRBV28
D gene: NA
J gene: TRBJ2-7

CDR3 DNA: TGTGCCAGCAGCTCCGGGACAATCCCCTATAATTCACCCCTCCACTTT
CDR3 protein: CASSSGTIPYNSPLHF
clone size: once
V gene: TRBV5-4
D gene: NA
J gene: TRBJ1-6

CDR3 DNA: TGTGCCAGCAGTTCGACCGGGGGACTAAACTCCCCGCAGTATTTT
CDR3 protein: CASSSTGGLNSPQYF
clone size: NA
V gene: TRBV28
D gene: TRBD2
J gene: TRBJ2-3

CDR3 DNA: TGTGCCAGCAGTTTATCGGGGGCGGGTGGCTACACCTTC
CDR3 protein: CASSLSGAGGYTF
clone size: once
V gene: TRBV28
D gene: NA
J gene: TRBJ1-2

CDR3 DNA: TGTGCCAGCAGTCCCTCTAGCGTGGCCTACGAGCAGTACTTC
CDR3 protein: CASSPSSVAYEQYF
clone size: NA
V gene: TRBV28
D gene: NA
J gene: TRBJ2-7

CDR3 DNA: TGTGCCAGCAGCCCTCTCCTCAGTCCCCGACTAGCGGTATACAATGAGCAGTTCTTC
CDR3 protein: CASSPLLSPRLAVYNEQFF
clone size: NA
V gene: TRBV7-7
D gene: TRBD2
J gene: TRBJ2-1

CDR3 DNA: TGTGCCAGCAGCTTAATGGGGTCCAATGAGCAGTTCTTC
CDR3 protein: CASSLMGSNEQFF
clone size: few
V gene: TRBV7-3
D gene: NA
J gene: TRBJ2-1

CDR3 DNA: TGCGCCAGCAGCCAGGGCCCGTACGTGTTAAGCAGACGGGAACTGTTTTTT
CDR3 protein: CASSQGPYVLSRRELFF
clone size: few
V gene: TRBV4-3
D gene: NA
J gene: TRBJ1-4